This TCR beta chain was observed in a study of PD-1 blockade in classical Hodgkin lymphoma. Comment on this clone: The target antigen is unknown.

Time point here: cycle 4 day 1 (C4D1), after about 6 weeks of nivolumab. After autologous stem cell transplantation all patients relapsed, and prior brentuximab vedotin exposure differed between cohorts. Assay: immunoSEQ multiplex PCR; the TCRdb copy retains only in-frame clones and omits some. This sample has about 96,000 clones, with 85% to 95% found just once. General study findings and limits: The study found that TCR diversity rose significantly by C4D1 in CD4+ but not CD8+ cells. Patients starting nivolumab under 1 year after ASCT were excluded. Lower baseline TCR diversity marked trial partial responders and progressors.

The length of the CDR3 is 16 residues. Germline-derived CDR1 and CDR2 are KGHSH and LQKENI. Trimming removed 1 base at V and 0 bases at J, with 9 bases between. The rearrangement links TRBV18 to TRBJ2-2; D remains unclear. This receptor was identified in a human donor with classical Hodgkin lymphoma. The sequencing used peripheral blood mononuclear cells (PBMCs), collected before the fourth cycle of nivolumab. CDR3 coding DNA: TGTGCCAGCTCACCACGGTCCAACGCGAACACCGGGGAGCTGTTTTTT. Translation gives CASSPRSNANTGELFF.